The present T cell receptor beta chain was sequenced within a study of T cells in Graves' hyperthyroidism and ophthalmopathy. Study observations and caveats: Most clonotypes expanded in thyroid above 0.001 were likewise present in blood. In simple terms, a model built on 13 V-J features told ophthalmopathy apart from stable hyperthyroidism.

Amplification of TCR beta CDR3 regions was performed using RNA transcripts as template. The TCR CDR3 was amplified in a first-round RT-PCR using the HTBI primer set. MiXCR, applied by TCRdb to the multiplex PCR reads, yields one record per CDR3 protein. The data hold about 200,000 distinct CDR3 sequences, with 17% observed a single time. This clonotype was recorded at least ten times. Its antigen is as yet unknown. Germline assignment: CDR1 DFQATT and CDR2 SNEGSKA (reference sequence). The CDR3 consists of 15 residues. V lost 5 bases and J lost 7; bases outside the gene matches: 8. Orbital computed tomography, thyroid ultrasound, serum thyroxine and TRAb, and clinical symptoms together informed the diagnoses. Out of approximately 10 ml of fresh peripheral blood came the PBMCs.

The chain links TRBV20-1 to TRBJ2-1; 13 nucleotides match TRBD2. Input material: blood. This TCR was sampled from a woman aged 45-65 years with Graves' hyperthyroidism. CDR3 loop: CSAPRTSGSINEQFF. CDR3 coding DNA: TGCAGTGCTCCTCGGACTAGCGGGAGTATTAATGAGCAGTTCTTC.